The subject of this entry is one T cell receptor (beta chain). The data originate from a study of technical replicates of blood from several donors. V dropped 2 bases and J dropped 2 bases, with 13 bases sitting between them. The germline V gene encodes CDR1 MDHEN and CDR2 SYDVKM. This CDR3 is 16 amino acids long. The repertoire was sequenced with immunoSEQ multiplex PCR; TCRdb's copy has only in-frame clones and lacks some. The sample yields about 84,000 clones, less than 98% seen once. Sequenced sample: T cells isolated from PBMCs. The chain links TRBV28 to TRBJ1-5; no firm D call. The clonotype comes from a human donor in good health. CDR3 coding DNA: TGTGCCAGCAGTTTACGTCTCTCTAGGCGCAATCAGCCCCAGCATTTT. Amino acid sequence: CASSLRLSRRNQPQHF. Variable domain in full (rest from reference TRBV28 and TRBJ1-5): DVKVTQSSRYLVKRTGEKVFLECVQDMDHENMFWYRQDPGLGLRLIYFSYDVKMKEKGDIPEGYSVSREKKERFSLILESASTNQTSMYLCASSLRLSRRNQPQHFGDGTRLSIL.